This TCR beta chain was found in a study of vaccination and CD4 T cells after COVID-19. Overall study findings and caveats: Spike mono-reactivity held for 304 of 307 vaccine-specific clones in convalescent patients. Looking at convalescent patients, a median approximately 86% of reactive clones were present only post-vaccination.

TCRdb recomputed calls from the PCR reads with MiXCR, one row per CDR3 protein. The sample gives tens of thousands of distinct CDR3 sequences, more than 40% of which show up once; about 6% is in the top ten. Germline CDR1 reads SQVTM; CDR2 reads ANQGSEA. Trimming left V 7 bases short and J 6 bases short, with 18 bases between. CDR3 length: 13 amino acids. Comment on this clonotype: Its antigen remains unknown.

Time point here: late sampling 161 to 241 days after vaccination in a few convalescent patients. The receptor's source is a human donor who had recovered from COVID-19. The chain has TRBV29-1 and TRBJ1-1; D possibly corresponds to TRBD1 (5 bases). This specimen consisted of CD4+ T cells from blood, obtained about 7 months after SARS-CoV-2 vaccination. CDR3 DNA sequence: TGCAGCGCAACGGGCCACCGGGACTCTGAAGCTTTCTTT. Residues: CSATGHRDSEAFF.